One and the same sample provided the 12 T cell receptor beta chains below, sequenced in a study of blood T cells in healthy people across ages (dated by TCRdb to about 2015). Libraries were made using 5' RACE. A second roughly 6 to 11 cycle PCR used a sample-barcoded 5' primer and a J-beta primer mix. TCRdb ran its own pipeline on the public reads, namely fastp trimming at Q25 and MiXCR clone calling, and kept in-frame beta chains. Merged by CDR3 protein, the rows form single entries marked with the most common genes and DNA. For this sample the table gives roughly 1.9 million distinct CDR3 sequences, of which approximately 39% were detected only once. 20% to 25% of the sample rests with the top ten. Sequenced input: blood. These receptors were taken from a human donor in good health.

This clonotype turned up a few times. The chain couples TRBV7-2 to TRBJ2-1; a possible D gene is TRBD2 (6 bases). The germline V and J ends were trimmed by 2 bases and 6 bases, with 17 bases remaining between them. The CDR3 runs 16 residues. Looked up from germline, CDR1 is SGHTA and CDR2 is FQGNSA. The CDR3, as DNA: TGTGCCAGCAGCTTAAAATCGCACGGGGGTAGCAATGAGCAGTTCTTC. It specifies CASSLKSHGGSNEQFF. The full variable domain, in which reference TRBV7-2 and TRBJ2-1 provide the parts outside the CDR3, is GAGVSQSPSNKVTEKGKDVELRCDPISGHTALYWYRQSLGQGLEFLIYFQGNSAPDKSGLPSDRFSAERTGGSVSTLTIQRTQQEDSAVYLCASSLKSHGGSNEQFFGPGTRLTVL.

The chain employs TRBV12-3 or TRBV12-4 and TRBJ2-2; D ambiguous. The V end was cut by 7 bases, the J end by 3 bases, with 6 bases between. The CDR3 runs 12 residues. The CDR3 protein is CASTTDTGELFF. CDR3 DNA sequence: TGTGCCAGCACCACCGACACCGGGGAGCTGTTTTTT.

The chain's CDR3 is CASSLETPASGDTQYF. Here the CDR3 DNA reads TGCGCCAGCAGCTTGGAGACCCCCGCCTCCGGGGATACGCAGTATTTT. J is TRBJ2-3 and V is TRBV5-1; D remains unclear. Germline loops: CDR1 SGHRS, CDR2 YFSETQ. The CDR3 is made up of 16 amino acids. The V gene lost 0 bases and the J gene lost 6 bases, with 17 bases spanning the gap.

The chain employs TRBV27 and TRBJ2-5, with TRBD1 as a possible D gene (6 bases). The DNA end lines up better with TRBJ2-7; the J call may be wrong. Germline loops: CDR1 MNHEY, CDR2 SMNVEV (reference sequence). This CDR3 region has 13 residues. The CDR3, as DNA: TGTGCCAGCAGTATAACAGGGCACTACGAGCAGTACTTC. Its translation is CASSITGHYEQYF.

The rearrangement joins TRBV6-1 to TRBJ2-5, with D possibly matching TRBD2 (5 bases). The J call is uncertain, as TRBJ2-7 better fits the DNA end. CDR1 is MNHNS, CDR2 SASEGT, per germline. The CDR3 covers 14 residues. CDR3 loop: CASSLNWTPSEQYF. The CDR3, as DNA: TGTGCCAGCAGTCTCAATTGGACTCCCTCCGAGCAGTACTTC.

The chain is built from TRBV29-1 and TRBJ1-1; D not certain. Trimming took 6 bases from V and 0 from J, leaving 5 bases between them. This CDR3 contains 11 residues. The germline V gene has CDR1 SQVTM and CDR2 ANQGSEA. The chain's CDR3 is CSVHLNTEAFF. The CDR3 DNA reads TGCAGCGTCCACCTGAACACTGAAGCTTTCTTT.

The rearrangement uses TRBV6-4 and TRBJ1-5; D is undetermined. Germline V gives CDR1 MRHNA, CDR2 SNTAGT. This CDR3 comprises 12 residues. V lost 8 bases, J lost 11 bases, and 16 bases lay in between. CDR3 nucleotides: TGTGCCAGCCAAAAAGGCCAAGAGACCCAGCATTTT. This encodes CASQKGQETQHF.

This clonotype was seen a handful of times. The V and J genes are TRBV20-1 and TRBJ1-2; D is unresolved. Germline CDR1 is DFQATT and CDR2 is SNEGSKA (reference sequence). V lost 6 bases and J lost 0, with 14 bases in between. This CDR3 has 14 residues. In DNA form, the CDR3 reads TGCAGTGCGGGAGGCAGAACTTCTAACTATGGCTACACCTTC. Its protein product is CSAGGRTSNYGYTF.

There are many counts of this clonotype. V is TRBV7-2 and J is TRBJ2-3; D is ambiguous. CDR3 length: 15 amino acids. Germline-derived CDR1 and CDR2 are SGHTA and FQGNSA. Trimming pared 1 base from V and 0 bases from J, leaving 8 bases between. The CDR3 region has the DNA TGTGCCAGCAGCTTAGTCGGACGGAGCACAGATACGCAGTATTTT. This gives the protein CASSLVGRSTDTQYF.

This clonotype appeared many times. V is TRBV28 and J is TRBJ2-3, with unresolved D. CDR3 length: 14 amino acids. Per germline, CDR1 MDHEN and CDR2 SYDVKM. Trimming removed 5 bases at V and 1 base at J, with 10 bases between. CDR3 bases: TGTGCCAGCAGTAGGGATGAGGGCACAGATACGCAGTATTTT. It yields the protein CASSRDEGTDTQYF.

This chain links TRBV12-3 or TRBV12-4 with TRBJ2-1; either TRBD1 or TRBD2 may fit D (5 bases each). Trimming left V 2 bases short and J 10 bases short, with 12 bases between. CDR3 length: 13 amino acids. The CDR3 DNA reads as TGTGCCAGCAGTTTAATCTTGAGGGGCGAGCAGTTCTTC. The encoded protein is CASSLILRGEQFF.

This clonotype was detected only once. An end of the junction differs from the germline gene, which may be a read error. J is TRBJ2-7 and V is TRBV28; D possibly corresponds to TRBD1 (6 bases). Germline CDR1 is MDHEN and CDR2 is SYDVKM. The CDR3 contains 14 residues. As DNA, the CDR3 is TGTGCCAGCAGTTCCCCAGGGGACACCCACGAGCAGTGCTTC. Its protein product is CASSSPGDTHEQCF. Full variable domain (missing parts from reference TRBV28 and TRBJ2-7): DVKVTQSSRYLVKRTGEKVFLECVQDMDHENMFWYRQDPGLGLRLIYFSYDVKMKEKGDIPEGYSVSREKKERFSLILESASTNQTSMYLCASSSPGDTHEQCFGPGTRLTVT.